This T cell receptor beta chain was obtained from a study of beta chain features in type 1 diabetes. On average, the one heparinised blood draw given by each donor was roughly 100 mL. The CDR3 is 15 amino acids. Germline CDR1 reads LGHNA; CDR2 reads YSLEER. Losses at the gene ends were 0 bases for V and 7 bases for J; bases not matched to a gene: 5. The sequenced template was cDNA made from the entire isolated RNA. Clones were read by immunoSEQ multiplex PCR, and TCRdb kept only the in-frame ones, dropping some. This table holds 300,000 to 400,000 clones, about 13% found once. This clone was seen at least ten times. Its antigen is unknown. Study-level points and caveats: Patients' naive, central memory and Treg TCRB repertoires seemed closer to one another than those of healthy donors. TCRB CDR3s from Type 1 diabetes patients were moderately but significantly shorter in all four CD4+ subsets. PCR might preferentially amplify shorter templates, equally in patients and controls.

The chain has TRBV4-3 and TRBJ2-4; 8 bases agree with TRBD2. Sample: naive CD4+ T cells from blood. This clonotype was obtained from a woman in her late teens or twenties with type 1 diabetes. Written as DNA, the CDR3 is TGCGCCAGCAGCCAAGATACGGGAGGGCGGAACATTCAGTACTTC. As protein: CASSQDTGGRNIQYF.